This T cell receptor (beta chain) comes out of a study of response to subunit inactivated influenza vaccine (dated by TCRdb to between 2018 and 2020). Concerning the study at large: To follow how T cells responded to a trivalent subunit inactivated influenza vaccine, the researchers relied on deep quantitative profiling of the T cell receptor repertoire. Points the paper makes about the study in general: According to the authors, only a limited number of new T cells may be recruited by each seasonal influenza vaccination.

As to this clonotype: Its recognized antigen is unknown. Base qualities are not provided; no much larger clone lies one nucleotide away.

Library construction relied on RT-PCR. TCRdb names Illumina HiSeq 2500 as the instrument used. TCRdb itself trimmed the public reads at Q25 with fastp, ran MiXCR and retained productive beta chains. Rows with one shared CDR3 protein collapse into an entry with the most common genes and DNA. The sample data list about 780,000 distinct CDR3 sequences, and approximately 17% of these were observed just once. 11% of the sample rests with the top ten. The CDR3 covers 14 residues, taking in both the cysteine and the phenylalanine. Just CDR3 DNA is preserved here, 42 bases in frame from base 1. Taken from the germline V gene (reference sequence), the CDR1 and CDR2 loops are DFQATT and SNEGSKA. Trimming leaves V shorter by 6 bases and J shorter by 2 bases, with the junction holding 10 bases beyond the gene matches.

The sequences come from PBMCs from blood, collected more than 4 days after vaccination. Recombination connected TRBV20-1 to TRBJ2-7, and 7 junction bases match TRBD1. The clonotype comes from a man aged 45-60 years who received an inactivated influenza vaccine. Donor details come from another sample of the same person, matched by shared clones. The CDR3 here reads CSATDRASTYEQYF. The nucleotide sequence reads TGCAGTGCCACCGACAGGGCGTCCACCTACGAGCAGTACTTC.